This T cell receptor (beta chain) originates from a study of blood T cell repertoires in COVID-19. Study background: Collection of acute and convalescent COVID-19 samples took place in the United States, Italy and Spain. In each case, the material was cDNA or gDNA derived from T cells, B-cell-depleted T cells, or PBMCs.

Trimming removed 6 bases at V and 6 bases at J, with 9 bases between. The CDR3 loop spans 11 amino acids. TCRdb's table, derived via immunoSEQ multiplex PCR, lists solely in-frame clones and lacks some. The sample contains roughly 100,000 clones, around 87% of which appear only once. Sequencing was performed on peripheral blood. This clonotype was sampled from a man aged 50 to 59 with active or convalescent COVID-19. V is TRBV12-3 or TRBV12-4 and J is TRBJ2-7; no clear D. CDR3 sequence (DNA): TGTGCCAGCAGGGAAGCAGGCGAGCAGTACTTC. Encoded protein: CASREAGEQYF.